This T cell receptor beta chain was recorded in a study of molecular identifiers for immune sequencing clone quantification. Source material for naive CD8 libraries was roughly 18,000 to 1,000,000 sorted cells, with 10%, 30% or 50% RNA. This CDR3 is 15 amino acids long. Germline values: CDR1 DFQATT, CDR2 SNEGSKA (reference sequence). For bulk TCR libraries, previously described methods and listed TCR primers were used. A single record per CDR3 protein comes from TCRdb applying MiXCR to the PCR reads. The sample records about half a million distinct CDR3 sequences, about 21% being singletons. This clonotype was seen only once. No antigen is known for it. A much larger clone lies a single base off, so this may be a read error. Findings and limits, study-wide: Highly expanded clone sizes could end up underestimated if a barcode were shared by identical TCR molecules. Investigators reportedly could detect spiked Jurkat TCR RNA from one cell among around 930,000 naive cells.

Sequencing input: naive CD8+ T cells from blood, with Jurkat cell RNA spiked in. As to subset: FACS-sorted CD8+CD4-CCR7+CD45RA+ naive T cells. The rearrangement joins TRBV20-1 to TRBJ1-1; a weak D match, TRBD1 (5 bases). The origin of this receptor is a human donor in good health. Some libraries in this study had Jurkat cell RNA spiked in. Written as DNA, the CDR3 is TGCAGTGCTAGAGCCAGGGAACGAGTGAACGCTGAAGCTTTCTTT. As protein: CSARARERVNAEAFF.